These T cell receptor beta chains were read from a single sample in a study of T cells in Graves' hyperthyroidism and ophthalmopathy. TCRdb called the multiplex PCR reads again in MiXCR, with one record for every CDR3 protein. This sample has about 200,000 distinct CDR3 sequences; approximately 20% occur once, and the top ten carry just under 45%. Sample: blood. All receptors derive from a man aged 35 to 55 with Graves' hyperthyroidism. Each CDR3 is given with its conserved first and last residue. Each record gives: J gene, clone size, V gene, D gene, CDR3 DNA, CDR3 protein. A D gene is named only where the DNA matches it firmly. Clone size is given for some rows only: seen once, a few or many times, or a class if the clone is expanded.

TRBJ1-5 . TRBV6-1 TRBD1 TGTGCCAGCAGGACGTGGGGGCGAGGGGGCGATCAGCCCCAGCATTTT CASRTWGRGGDQPQHF
TRBJ2-1 many TRBV6-1 TRBD1 TGTGCCAGCAGAGACAGGGGGGATGAGCAGTTCTTC CASRDRGDEQFF
TRBJ2-5 many TRBV3-1 . TGTGCCAGCAGCCTTGGGCGGTGGGGAGAGACCCAGTACTTC CASSLGRWGETQYF
TRBJ2-5 many TRBV7-2 TRBD1 TGTGCCAGCAGCCACGGGACAGGCCCGGTGGAGACCCAGTACTTC CASSHGTGPVETQYF
TRBJ1-1 many TRBV7-2 . TGTGCCAGCAGGCCAACCCGACAGGCCCCACCTGAAGCTTTCTTT CASRPTRQAPPEAFF
TRBJ1-2 few TRBV11-2 . TGTGCCAGCAGCTTAGTTCAAGGGGCTGGCTACACCTTC CASSLVQGAGYTF
TRBJ1-4 many TRBV20-1 . TGCAGTGCTAGTTCAGGGAACGGGAATGAAAAACTGTTTTTT CSASSGNGNEKLFF
TRBJ2-6 few TRBV25-1 . TGTGCCAGCAGTGAAGTGGGCAACTCTGGGGCCAACGTCCTGACTTTC CASSEVGNSGANVLTF
TRBJ1-6 many TRBV12-3/TRBV12-4 . TGTGCCAGCAGTTTGGGTCTGGGCACCTATAATTCACCCCTCCACTTT CASSLGLGTYNSPLHF
TRBJ2-6 many TRBV18 TRBD2 TGTGCCAGCTCGTCGGGGGGGTCTGGGGCCAACGTCCTGACTTTC CASSSGGSGANVLTF
TRBJ2-7 few TRBV9 . TGTGCCAGCAGCTCGCCCCAGGGTGACGATACCTACGAGCAGTACTTC CASSSPQGDDTYEQYF
TRBJ1-1 few TRBV4-2 . TGTGCCAGCAGCCAAGACAGTGAAGGTATGGATTTCTTT CASSQDSEGMDFF
TRBJ1-5 . TRBV6-5 TRBD1 TGTGCCAGCAGTTACGGGACAGCAAATCAGCCCCAGCATTTT CASSYGTANQPQHF
TRBJ1-1 . TRBV19 . TGTGCCAGTAGTCCCCGGGGCGTCCGGGCTTTCTTT CASSPRGVRAFF